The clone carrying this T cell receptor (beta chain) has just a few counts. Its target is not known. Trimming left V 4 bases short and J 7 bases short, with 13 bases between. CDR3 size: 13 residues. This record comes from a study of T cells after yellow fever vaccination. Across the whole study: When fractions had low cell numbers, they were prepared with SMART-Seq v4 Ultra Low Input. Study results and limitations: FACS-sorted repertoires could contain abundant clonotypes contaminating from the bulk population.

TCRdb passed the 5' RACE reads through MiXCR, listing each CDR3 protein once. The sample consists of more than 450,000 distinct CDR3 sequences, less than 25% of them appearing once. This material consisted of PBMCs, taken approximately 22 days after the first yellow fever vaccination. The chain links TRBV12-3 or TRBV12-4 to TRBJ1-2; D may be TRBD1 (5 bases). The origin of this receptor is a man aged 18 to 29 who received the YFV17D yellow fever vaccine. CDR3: CASSSLGLSGYTF. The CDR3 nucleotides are TGTGCCAGCAGTTCCCTGGGGCTGAGTGGCTACACCTTC.